The clone carrying this T cell receptor (beta chain) occurred once. No antigen is known for it. Data came from immunoSEQ multiplex PCR; TCRdb stores just in-frame clones and leaves some out. The table records approximately 99,000 clones, under 95% of them present only once. These data are taken from a study of graft-versus-host responses after intestinal transplantation. Looking at the study overall: Anti-thymocyte globulin induction preceded roughly 3 years of tacrolimus and steroid maintenance in all recipients. Study conclusions and caveats: Recipient marrow contained GvH clones, some of which appeared first in ileum or blood.

CDR1 and CDR2 from the germline V gene are SGHAT and FQNNGV. With V trimmed by 3 bases and J by 5 bases, 11 bases remained unmatched. The CDR3 is made up of 17 amino acids. The source of this sequence is a human donor who was the organ donor for an intestinal transplant. The chain joins TRBV11-2 to TRBJ2-7; TRBD1 matches at 12 bases. Sequences were derived from unstimulated CD8+ T cells sorted from spleen or lymph node cells, sampled before transplant. This CDR3 reads CASSFSPGTGGVDEQYF. In nucleotides, the CDR3 is TGTGCCAGCAGCTTTTCTCCCGGGACAGGGGGCGTCGACGAGCAGTACTTC.